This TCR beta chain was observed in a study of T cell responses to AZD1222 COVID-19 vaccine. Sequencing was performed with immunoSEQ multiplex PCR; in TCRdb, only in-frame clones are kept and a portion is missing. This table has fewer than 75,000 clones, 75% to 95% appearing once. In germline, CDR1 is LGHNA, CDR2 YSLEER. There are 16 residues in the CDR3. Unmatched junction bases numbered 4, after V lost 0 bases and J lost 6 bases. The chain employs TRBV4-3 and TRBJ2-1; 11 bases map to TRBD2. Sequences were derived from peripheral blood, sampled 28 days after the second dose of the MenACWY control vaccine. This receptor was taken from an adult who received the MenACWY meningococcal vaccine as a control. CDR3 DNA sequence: TGCGCCAGCAGCCAAGAAGGGACTAGCGGACGCAATGAGCAGTTCTTC. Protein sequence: CASSQEGTSGRNEQFF.